The 2 T cell receptor beta chains below come from one sample, sequenced in a study of PD-1 blockade in classical Hodgkin lymphoma. Using immunoSEQ multiplex PCR, the repertoire was profiled, and TCRdb retains in-frame clones only, with some absent. The table lists some 24,000 clones, 70% to 80% of them singletons, with about 32% in the top ten. The time point denotes: cycle 4 day 1 (C4D1), after around six weeks of nivolumab. Brentuximab vedotin exposure varied, and every patient relapsed after autologous stem cell transplantation. This specimen consisted of peripheral blood mononuclear cells (PBMCs), obtained before the fourth cycle of nivolumab. The source of these receptors is a human donor with classical Hodgkin lymphoma.

The rearrangement uses TRBV5-1 and TRBJ2-5; 9 bases fit TRBD2. The CDR3 extends over 16 amino acids. Germline loops: CDR1 SGHRS, CDR2 YFSETQ. Trimming removed 4 bases from V and 4 bases from J; junction bases left unmatched: 11. In DNA, the CDR3 is TGCGCCAGCAGCGCGATTGGCGGGGGGGCGGTAGAGACCCAGTACTTC. This translates into CASSAIGGGAVETQYF.

The chain's CDR3 is CASSPLRVANTGELFF. The CDR3 DNA sequence: TGTGCCAGCAGCCCTCTCCGGGTAGCGAACACCGGGGAGCTGTTTTTT. V is TRBV7-8 and J is TRBJ2-2; D gene ambiguous. The CDR3 sequence is 16 residues long. The V and J ends lost 5 bases and 0 bases respectively, with 13 bases between them. Germline V gene lookup returns CDR1 SGHVS and CDR2 FQNEAQ.